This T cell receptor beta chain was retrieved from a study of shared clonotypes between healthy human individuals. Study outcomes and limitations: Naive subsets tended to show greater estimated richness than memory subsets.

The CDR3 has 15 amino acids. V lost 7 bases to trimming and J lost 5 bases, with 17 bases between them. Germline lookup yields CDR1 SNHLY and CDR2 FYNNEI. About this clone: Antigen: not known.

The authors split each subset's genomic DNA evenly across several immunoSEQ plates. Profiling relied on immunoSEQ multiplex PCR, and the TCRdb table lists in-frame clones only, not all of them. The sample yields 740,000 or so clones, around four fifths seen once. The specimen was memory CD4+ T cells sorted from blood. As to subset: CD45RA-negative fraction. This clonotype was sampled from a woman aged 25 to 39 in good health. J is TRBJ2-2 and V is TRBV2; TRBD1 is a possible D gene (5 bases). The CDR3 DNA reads TGTGCCAGCATTTTCCAAGGGGTGGGAACCGGGGAGCTGTTTTTT. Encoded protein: CASIFQGVGTGELFF.